This T cell receptor (beta chain) was recorded in a study of radiation and T cells in renal cell carcinoma. General study points: From baseline, blood top tumor clonotypes peaked at 2 weeks post-radiation. Baseline intratumoral clonotype presence is unknown without pretreatment biopsies.

Data came from immunoSEQ multiplex PCR; TCRdb stores just in-frame clones and leaves some out. The sample gives around 170,000 clones, about 85% of which show up once; approximately 10% is in the top ten. Time point meaning: blood 4 weeks post-SBRT, at nephrectomy. Treatment indicated: 15 Gy SBRT to primary tumor, nephrectomy 4 weeks later. Clear cell pathology was present in this patient's renal cell carcinoma. As concerns this clone: What it recognizes is unknown.

This CDR3 is built from 17 residues. CDR1 SGHVS and CDR2 FQNEAQ come from the germline V gene. J gave up 8 bases and V 3 bases, and 13 bases lay outside the gene matches. The chain is built from TRBV7-8 and TRBJ1-4, with 9 bases aligning to TRBD1. Sequencing used blood, obtained from a patient whose treatment included radiotherapy and nephrectomy. This clonotype originated in a woman between 45 and 65 years old with renal cell carcinoma. The DNA for the CDR3 is TGTGCCAGCAGCTTCCGTCCTGGACAGGGGACGGGGGAAAAACTGTTTTTT. It codes for CASSFRPGQGTGEKLFF.